This is a list of T cell receptor beta chains from one sample in a study of blood T cell repertoires in COVID-19. Only in-frame clones appear in the TCRdb table, and some are missing; sequencing was by immunoSEQ multiplex PCR. This sample has roughly 97,000 clones, with less than 90% found just once. Specimen: peripheral blood. Source of these receptors: a human donor in a cohort sampled during active COVID-19. The CDR3 runs from the conserved cysteine through the conserved F or W. A D gene is named only where the DNA matches it firmly. Size is stated for part of the rows, as once, few or many counts, or as a class when the clone is expanded.

TRBD1,TRBV5-4,20,-,TRBJ2-5,CASSLGVTGFTEVGQETQYF,TGTGCCAGCAGCTTGGGGGTGACAGGGTTTACCGAAGTAGGCCAAGAGACCCAGTACTTC
TRBD1,TRBV5-6,14,-,TRBJ1-5,CASSLRGGNQPQHF,TGTGCCAGCAGCCTCAGGGGGGGCAATCAGCCCCAGCATTTT
TRBD1,TRBV10-3,15,-,TRBJ2-7,CAISDGGWTGNEQYF,TGTGCCATCAGTGATGGCGGGTGGACAGGGAACGAGCAGTACTTC
-,TRBV18,14,-,TRBJ1-4,CASSPGRPSEKLFF,TGTGCCAGCTCACCGGGCAGGCCCAGTGAAAAACTGTTTTTT
-,TRBV28,13,-,TRBJ2-7,CASRRQGSREQYF,TGTGCCAGCAGGCGGCAGGGTTCGCGCGAGCAGTACTTC
-,TRBV27,14,once,TRBJ2-7,CASAASGMTYEQYF,TGTGCCAGCGCCGCTTCAGGGATGACCTACGAGCAGTACTTC
-,TRBV20-1,15,-,TRBJ2-7,CSASRRTADSYEQYF,TGCAGTGCTAGTCGGCGGACAGCCGACTCCTACGAGCAGTACTTC
-,TRBV4-1,13,-,TRBJ1-2,CASSQDYNYGYTF,TGCGCCAGCAGCCAAGATTATAACTATGGCTACACCTTC
-,TRBV11-2,15,-,TRBJ2-3,CASSPRETLADTQYF,TGTGCCAGCAGCCCTAGGGAGACCCTGGCAGATACGCAGTATTTT
TRBD1,TRBV5-1,15,-,TRBJ1-4,CASSLGQGSNEKLFF,TGCGCCAGCAGCTTGGGACAGGGGTCTAATGAAAAACTGTTTTTT
TRBD2,TRBV23-1,15,-,TRBJ2-1,CASGPGTSRNNEQFF,TGCGCCAGCGGACCCGGGACTAGCAGAAACAATGAGCAGTTCTTC
TRBD2,TRBV3-1/TRBV3-2,13,-,TRBJ2-1,CASSQGRDNEQFF,TGTGCCAGCAGCCAGGGGAGGGACAATGAGCAGTTCTTC
-,TRBV27,16,-,TRBJ2-1,CASSLSVGVSYNEQFF,TGTGCCAGCAGTTTGAGTGTCGGGGTCAGCTACAATGAGCAGTTCTTC
-,TRBV7-2,14,-,TRBJ1-1,CASSLATGNTEAFF,TGTGCCAGCAGCTTAGCGACAGGGAACACTGAAGCTTTCTTT
-,TRBV11-3,16,-,TRBJ2-1,CASSLDAAEYYNEQFF,TGTGCCAGCAGCTTAGATGCAGCGGAGTACTACAATGAGCAGTTCTTC
TRBD1,TRBV4-2,13,-,TRBJ2-7,CASSRDRVYEQYF,TGTGCCAGCAGCCGGGACAGGGTCTACGAGCAGTACTTC
-,TRBV7-9,15,few,TRBJ1-3,CASRAAGVSGNTIYF,TGTGCCAGCCGCGCGGCAGGGGTCTCTGGAAACACCATATATTTT
TRBD2,TRBV28,15,few,TRBJ2-1,CASSTGTSGKNEQFF,TGTGCCAGCAGTACCGGGACTAGCGGGAAAAATGAGCAGTTCTTC
-,TRBV3-1/TRBV3-2,16,-,TRBJ2-7,CASSPQGHLRGNEQYF,TGTGCCAGCAGCCCTCAGGGACACCTGAGGGGGAACGAGCAGTACTTC
TRBD1,TRBV6-6,14,-,TRBJ1-6,CASTRDRANSPLHF,TGTGCCAGCACCCGGGACAGGGCGAATTCACCCCTCCACTTT
TRBD1,TRBV19,14,-,TRBJ1-2,CASSITTGRYGYTF,TGTGCCAGTAGTATAACGACAGGGAGGTATGGCTACACCTTC
-,TRBV28,16,-,TRBJ1-5,CASTPRGGPAMKPQHF,TGTGCCAGCACCCCTCGTGGAGGGCCCGCCATGAAGCCCCAGCATTTT
TRBD2,TRBV15,16,-,TRBJ2-3,CATSRPRAGGTDTQYF,TGTGCCACCAGCCGCCCTAGAGCGGGAGGCACAGATACGCAGTATTTT
-,TRBV28,14,-,TRBJ1-2,CASSLLQGSGGYTF,TGTGCCAGCAGTTTACTACAGGGATCAGGAGGCTACACCTTC
TRBD1,TRBV7-2,14,-,TRBJ2-4,CASSRPGQKNIQYF,TGTGCCAGCAGCCGCCCGGGACAGAAAAACATTCAGTACTTC
-,TRBV5-1,13,-,TRBJ2-2,CASSFRGPGELFF,TGCGCCAGCAGCTTCAGGGGCCCCGGGGAGCTGTTTTTT
-,TRBV2,16,-,TRBJ1-2,CASSEDRGGANYGYTF,TGTGCCAGCAGCGAAGACCGGGGGGGCGCTAACTATGGCTACACCTTC
-,TRBV7-9,16,-,TRBJ2-1,CASSRGSGAIYNEQFF,TGTGCCAGCAGCAGGGGTTCAGGGGCGATTTACAATGAGCAGTTCTTC
TRBD1,TRBV2,14,-,TRBJ1-1,CASSARDRNTEAFF,TGTGCCAGCAGTGCCAGGGACAGGAACACTGAAGCTTTCTTT
TRBD2,TRBV5-1,17,-,TRBJ2-7,CASSLALPGLAVYEQYF,TGCGCCAGCAGCTTGGCCCTCCCGGGACTAGCGGTCTACGAGCAGTACTTC